This T cell receptor beta chain was identified in a study of T cells in Graves' hyperthyroidism and ophthalmopathy (dated by TCRdb to about 2019). About the study as a whole: Peripheral blood samples were taken at initial diagnosis, before any treatment was given. The 100 or so discovery patients were randomly divided into training and test sets at a 7:3 ratio. After sampling, hyperthyroidism patients received methimazole starting at 30 mg daily, and ophthalmopathy patients received high-dose intravenous methylprednisolone. The paper describes TCR Vbeta CDR3 sequencing of more than 120 peripheral blood samples, made up of approximately 40 ophthalmopathy patients, roughly 80 hyperthyroidism patients and some 17 progressor patients. To identify distinguishing TCR V-J signatures, a discovery cohort of 90 to 100 patients was used, comprising roughly 45 with Graves' ophthalmopathy and approximately 58 with stable Graves' hyperthyroidism. Whether ophthalmopathy could be predicted prospectively was tested in an independent validation cohort made up of approximately 19 hyperthyroidism patients plus 17 patients who later progressed to ophthalmopathy. In six Graves' hyperthyroidism patients, the study also compared T-cell repertoires from thyroid tissue with T-cell repertoires from blood.

The paper's findings and limits, for the study overall: A model built on a 13 V-J signature distinguished ophthalmopathy from stable hyperthyroidism, reaching about 88% sensitivity and under 84% specificity in cross-validation and 80%/75% in testing. In validation, the model predicted progression to ophthalmopathy a median of about 6.8 months before onset, with over 55% sensitivity and around 76% specificity. No statistical method was used to set the sample size in advance, and investigators knew the group allocation. Blood samples also contained most of the expanded thyroid clonotypes (frequency above 0.001), which suggests that blood repertoires may reflect thyroid immune responses.

V gives up 10 bases and J gives up 0 bases, and the segment between their germline ends measures 22 bases. CDR1 SNHLY and CDR2 FYNNEI are derived from the germline V gene. The CDR3, cysteine through phenylalanine, is 17 amino acids long. Only CDR3 DNA remains: 51 bases, in frame from the first base. The TCR beta CDR3 regions were amplified from the RNA transcripts. For the first round of RT-PCR on the TCR CDR3, the HTBI primer set was used together with the Qiagen OneStep RT-PCR kit. The libraries were constructed in a second round of multiplex PCR and then size-selected and purified. Libraries were sequenced paired-end with 100 bp reads on an Illumina HiSeq2000. Concerning the study's data processing: SOAPnuke was used to process the raw data, removing reads that contained adapters or uncalled bases, had a mean Phred below 15, or lacked an exact match to the constant primer or identifier. High-quality paired reads were merged with COPE v1.2.5, and unique nucleotide sequences were defined as clonotypes. MiTCR v1.1 was used to align clonotypes to the IMGT TRBV, TRBD and TRBJ reference segments. The analysis was restricted to V-J combinations with a frequency above 0.0001, which together covered 98% to 99.2% of the repertoires. A TCS score was defined as the ratio of F50 (clonal expansion) to E x V (chaos), with BLOSUM62-based TCRdist applied between CDR3 peptides within each V-J. Welch's t-statistics and random forest reduced 500 to 550 V-J features to around 14, which were used in a naive Bayes classifier (R e1071). TCRdb's own reprocessing of the public reads used fastp at Q25 and MiXCR and kept productive beta chains. All rows with the same CDR3 protein become a single entry with the most common DNA and genes. The V and J calls, along with clone size, are taken from TCRdb and not from the paper's own processing. The sample records 600,000 to 900,000 distinct CDR3 sequences, 16% of which are singletons. About 8.4% of the sample is taken by the ten largest.

On this clonotype itself: Its target antigen remains unknown. No qualities accompany the bases; no much larger clone lies one base away.

Stable Graves' hyperthyroidism was defined as no progression to ophthalmopathy during 18 months of follow-up. Hyperthyroidism patients were newly diagnosed, with disease duration under 2 months, and aged 18 to 65 years. Patients with uncontrolled infections, other autoimmune diseases, pregnancy or lactation were excluded. Diagnoses were based on clinical symptoms, serum thyroxine and TRAb, thyroid ultrasound and orbital computed tomography. PBMCs were separated from about 10 ml of fresh peripheral blood using Ficoll-Paque density gradient centrifugation. Total RNA was extracted with Trizol reagent, and quality was checked on an Agilent 2100 Bioanalyzer.

Material for sequencing was blood. The TCR was taken from a man aged 18-30 years with Graves' hyperthyroidism. The chain is assembled from TRBV2 and TRBJ1-5; TRBD1 is a weak D gene call, 5 bases matching. The DNA is TGTGCCACCAGGGACCCGCTGCGGGGCGGTAGCAATCAGCCCCAGCATTTT. Its protein is CATRDPLRGGSNQPQHF.